This TCR beta chain was retrieved from a study of OX40 agonist ivuxolimab in advanced cancers. Whole-study context: Melanoma, hepatocellular carcinoma, head and neck or renal cell cancer occurred in dose-escalation patients. Past anti-PD-1, anti-PD-L1 or anti-CTLA-4 therapy was accepted, and 35% to 45% had received some.

Trimming left V 0 bases short and J 8 bases short, with 11 bases between. Germline V gene sequence: CDR1 MGHRA, CDR2 YSYEKL. The CDR3 covers 14 residues. About this clone itself: Its antigen is not known.

Sequencing was performed with immunoSEQ multiplex PCR; in TCRdb, only in-frame clones are kept and a portion is missing. Among 50,000 to 65,000 clones listed, around 88% were seen once. Sampling of blood occurred at baseline, cycle 4 day 1, and cycle 7 day 1. Study results and limitations: CD8+ T cells showed, on average, more clonal expansion than CD4+ cells.

The input for sequencing was CD4+ or CD8+ T cells sorted from blood, taken in a trial of the OX40 agonist ivuxolimab. The chain combines TRBV4-1 with TRBJ2-1; no clear D gene. The receptor's source is an adult with an advanced solid tumor such as melanoma, head and neck, liver or kidney cancer. The CDR3 is CASSQDLTVDEQFF. In DNA form, the CDR3 reads TGCGCCAGCAGCCAAGATTTAACGGTGGATGAGCAGTTCTTC.